A selection of T cell receptor beta chains follows, all from one sample in a study of T cell responses to AZD1222 COVID-19 vaccine. TCRdb's table, derived via immunoSEQ multiplex PCR, lists solely in-frame clones and lacks some. The data show 85,000 to 100,000 clones, with around 80% seen just once and 21% held by the top ten. Sequenced here: peripheral blood, sampled on day 0 of AZD1222 vaccination. Every receptor here comes from an adult in good health. Each CDR3 is given with its conserved first and last residue. The order of the fields is clone size, D gene, J gene, V gene, CDR3 DNA, CDR3 protein. The D gene is left open where the match is weak. Size is omitted from some rows. Given values are once, few, many or a class for expanded clones.

>few|-|TRBJ2-7|TRBV20-1
TGCAGTGCCGGGACTCAATACGAGCAGTACTTC
CSAGTQYEQYF
>-|TRBD1|TRBJ1-2|TRBV10-3
TGTGCCATCAGTGACCGGGACAGGGGATTCTATGGCTACACCTTC
CAISDRDRGFYGYTF
>-|-|TRBJ2-5|TRBV5-4
TGTGCCAGCAGCTGGGGGACGGGAGAGACCCAGTACTTC
CASSWGTGETQYF
>-|TRBD1|TRBJ2-1|TRBV6-5
TGTGCCAGCTGGGACAGGGCTATTTCCAATGAGCAGTTCTTC
CASWDRAISNEQFF
>few|TRBD1|TRBJ1-2|TRBV3-1/TRBV3-2
TGTGCCAGCAGCCGACAGGGGGTAGATGGCTACACCTTC
CASSRQGVDGYTF
>-|-|TRBJ2-6|TRBV18
TGTGCCAGCTCACCACTGGGACCAGGCTCTGGGGCCAACGTCCTGACTTTC
CASSPLGPGSGANVLTF
>-|-|TRBJ2-4|TRBV3-1/TRBV3-2
TGTGCCAGCAGCCAAGGAGTCGGGTGGGGTGTAAACATTCAGTACTTC
CASSQGVGWGVNIQYF
>-|TRBD2|TRBJ2-5|TRBV6-2/TRBV6-3
TGTGCCAGCAGTTACGGCCAATCGGGAGGGAGACAAGAGACCCAGTACTTC
CASSYGQSGGRQETQYF
>-|TRBD2|TRBJ2-3|TRBV14
TGTGCCAGCAGCCGTCTAGCGGGAGCAACAGATACGCAGTATTTT
CASSRLAGATDTQYF
>-|TRBD2|TRBJ2-1|TRBV28
TGTGCCAGCAGTCCCCCCCTTAGCGGGAGTCTCAATGAGCAGTTCTTC
CASSPPLSGSLNEQFF
>few|TRBD2|TRBJ2-2|TRBV30
TGTGCCTGGGCCGGGGCTAGCGGTAAAAACACCGGGGAGCTGTTTTTT
CAWAGASGKNTGELFF
>-|TRBD1|TRBJ1-2|TRBV29-1
TGCAGCGTTCCCCAGACAGGGCCAGGCTATGGCTACACCTTC
CSVPQTGPGYGYTF
>-|TRBD1|TRBJ2-1|TRBV18
TGTGCCAGCTCACCACCTCAGGGGGCGTTTAATGAGCAGTTCTTC
CASSPPQGAFNEQFF
>-|-|TRBJ2-7|TRBV2
TGTGCCAGCAGTGAACTGGGGACGGCCTACGAGCAGTACTTC
CASSELGTAYEQYF
>once|-|TRBJ1-1|TRBV6-4
TGTGCCAGCCCCTGCTCAGGGGATAGAACTGAAGCTTTCTTT
CASPCSGDRTEAFF
>-|-|TRBJ2-4|TRBV19
TGTGCCAGTAGGGACCTGGCAGGGGGGAACAGAAACATTCAGTACTTC
CASRDLAGGNRNIQYF
>few|-|TRBJ1-1|TRBV7-9
TGTGCCAGCAGCGCGCAGGGAAGCAACACTGAAGCTTTCTTT
CASSAQGSNTEAFF
>-|-|TRBJ1-2|TRBV5-4
TGTGCCAGCAGCTTGGTAGGCAGGGACTATGGCTACACCTTC
CASSLVGRDYGYTF
>-|-|TRBJ1-5|TRBV18
TGTGCCAGCTCACCCGGAAGCGATCAGCCCCAGCATTTT
CASSPGSDQPQHF
>-|-|TRBJ1-2|TRBV5-1
TGCGCCAGCAGCCCCGCAAACTATGGCTACACCTTC
CASSPANYGYTF
>-|TRBD2|TRBJ2-1|TRBV11-2
TGTGCCAGCAGTTCCGGGGGAGGGATTGGTGATGAGCAGTTCTTC
CASSSGGGIGDEQFF
>-|-|TRBJ2-3|TRBV15
TGTGCCACCAGCGCAGAAGGAGGTACGCAGTATTTT
CATSAEGGTQYF
>-|TRBD2|TRBJ2-7|TRBV5-6
TGTGCCACTGGACAACAACTAGCGGCTGAGCAGTACTTC
CATGQQLAAEQYF
>-|-|TRBJ2-2|TRBV5-8
TGTGCCAGCACCCCGAGGGGCGGAGACACCGGGGAGCTGTTTTTT
CASTPRGGDTGELFF
>-|TRBD2|TRBJ2-7|TRBV7-2
TGTGCCAGCAGCTTACCCAGGACTAGCGGGAGCTCCTACGAGCAGTACTTC
CASSLPRTSGSSYEQYF
>-|-|TRBJ1-2|TRBV30
TGTGCCTGGAGTGTACTGGCAGGCAACTATGGCTACACCTTC
CAWSVLAGNYGYTF
>-|TRBD2|TRBJ2-7|TRBV11-2
TGTGCCAGCAGCCCTCCTAGCGGGAGGTTCTCCTACGAGCAGTACTTC
CASSPPSGRFSYEQYF
>-|-|TRBJ1-1|TRBV29-1
TGCAGCGTTTCACAGGGTAGACGGACTGAAGCTTTCTTT
CSVSQGRRTEAFF
>-|-|TRBJ1-1|TRBV29-1
TGCAGCGTTGAACGGAGTCGGCTGAACACTGAAGCTTTCTTT
CSVERSRLNTEAFF
>-|TRBD2|TRBJ2-1|TRBV20-1
TGCAGTGCTAGTTTACTAGCGGGAAAAAATGAGCAGTTCTTC
CSASLLAGKNEQFF
>-|-|TRBJ2-3|TRBV9
TGTGCCAGCAGCGTCTCAGCGGACGTAAGCACAGATACGCAGTATTTT
CASSVSADVSTDTQYF
>-|-|TRBJ2-5|TRBV19
TGTGCCAGTAGTAAGAATACAGAGACCCAGTACTTC
CASSKNTETQYF
>-|TRBD2|TRBJ2-7|TRBV9
TGTGCCAGCAGCTCTACTAGCGGGACAACTGACGAGCAGTACTTC
CASSSTSGTTDEQYF
>-|TRBD2|TRBJ2-1|TRBV5-1
TGCGCCAGCAGCTTGGTGTTAGCGGGTCAGAATGAGCAGTTCTTC
CASSLVLAGQNEQFF
>-|TRBD2|TRBJ2-1|TRBV14
TGTGCCAGCAGCCCCGGGACTAGCGTCGACAATGAGCAGTTCTTC
CASSPGTSVDNEQFF
>-|-|TRBJ1-5|TRBV30
TGTGCCTGTCTTACAACGGGCCCCGGGCAGCCCCAGCATTTT
CACLTTGPGQPQHF